This T cell receptor (beta chain) was profiled in a study of blood T cell repertoires in COVID-19. Study at large: The United States, Italy and Spain supplied acute and convalescent COVID-19 samples. Nucleic acid was either cDNA or gDNA, and it came from T cells, B-cell-depleted T cells, or PBMCs.

Trimming cost V 2 bases and J 5 bases, with 15 bases left between them. CDR1 is SGHTA, CDR2 FQGNSA, per germline. This CDR3 has 15 residues. Authors' methods: Reference gene primer amplification gave estimated nucleated cell counts. TCRdb keeps only in-frame clones here, not all; method: immunoSEQ multiplex PCR. V and J calls and clone size follow that table, whereas D and trimming were derived from the DNA. This sample yields approximately 210,000 clones, of which about 88% are seen a single time; around 0.7% belongs to the top ten. Sequenced sample: peripheral blood. The chain is built from TRBV7-2 and TRBJ2-5, with D perhaps TRBD2 (5 bases). The clonotype was recovered from a man in his forties or fifties with acute or convalescent COVID-19. The CDR3 sequence: CASSLSPRVGETQYF. DNA of the CDR3: TGTGCCAGCAGCTTATCGCCGCGGGTAGGGGAGACCCAGTACTTC.